This is a list of T cell receptor beta chains from one sample in a study of T cell responses to AZD1222 COVID-19 vaccine. TCRdb keeps only in-frame clones here, not all; method: immunoSEQ multiplex PCR. The sample records 120,000 or so clones, 87% being singletons. The specimen was peripheral blood, collected on day 0 of AZD1222 vaccination. Source of these receptors: an adult in good health. Each CDR3 is given with its conserved first and last residue. Each record gives: clone size, J gene, V gene, D gene, CDR3 protein, CDR3 DNA. A D gene is named only where the DNA matches it firmly. Clone size is given for some rows only: seen once, a few or many times, or a class if the clone is expanded.

- | TRBJ1-5 | TRBV4-2 | - | CASSHYKDSNQPQHF | TGTGCCAGCAGCCATTACAAGGATAGCAATCAGCCCCAGCATTTT
- | TRBJ1-1 | TRBV10-3 | - | CAISESVTEAFF | TGTGCCATCAGTGAGTCGGTCACTGAAGCTTTCTTT
- | TRBJ2-1 | TRBV3-1/TRBV3-2 | TRBD2 | CASSQGAAGRDNEQFF | TGTGCCAGCAGCCAGGGTGCAGCGGGGAGGGACAATGAGCAGTTCTTC
- | TRBJ1-5 | TRBV18 | TRBD1 | CASSPETGNQPQHF | TGTGCCAGCTCACCAGAGACAGGGAATCAGCCCCAGCATTTT
- | TRBJ2-4 | TRBV28 | - | CASSLGGNIQYF | TGTGCCAGCAGCCTAGGGGGGAACATTCAGTACTTC
- | TRBJ1-1 | TRBV18 | TRBD1 | CASIGQGKAQGTEAFF | TGTGCCAGCATTGGACAGGGAAAGGCCCAAGGGACTGAAGCTTTCTTT
- | TRBJ1-5 | TRBV4-1 | TRBD1 | CASSQGRGQGAGQPQHF | TGCGCCAGCAGCCAAGGGCGTGGGCAGGGGGCAGGACAGCCCCAGCATTTT
- | TRBJ2-2 | TRBV7-2 | - | CASGARAGNTGELFF | TGTGCCAGCGGCGCCCGAGCGGGGAACACCGGGGAGCTGTTTTTT
- | TRBJ2-3 | TRBV7-9 | TRBD2 | CASSSPGRGGRNTDTQYF | TGTGCCAGCAGCTCCCCAGGGCGGGGGGGCCGGAACACAGATACGCAGTATTTT
few | TRBJ2-1 | TRBV7-9 | TRBD2 | CASSSPPSGGSYNEQFF | TGTGCCAGCAGCTCTCCTCCAAGCGGGGGGTCCTACAATGAGCAGTTCTTC
- | TRBJ1-5 | TRBV7-2 | - | CASSLESDRPQHF | TGTGCCAGCAGCTTAGAGTCAGACAGGCCCCAGCATTTT
- | TRBJ2-3 | TRBV14 | TRBD2 | CASSQNPGLGGTDTQYF | TGTGCCAGCAGCCAAAATCCGGGACTAGGGGGCACAGATACGCAGTATTTT
- | TRBJ1-4 | TRBV28 | TRBD1 | CASSPGGTGTNEKLFF | TGTGCCAGCAGCCCAGGGGGGACTGGGACTAATGAAAAACTGTTTTTT
- | TRBJ2-7 | TRBV5-4 | - | CASSFPLSYEQYF | TGTGCCAGCAGCTTTCCGTTGTCCTACGAGCAGTACTTC
- | TRBJ2-1 | TRBV9 | - | CASSVVFGANEQFF | TGTGCCAGCAGCGTAGTATTTGGGGCCAATGAGCAGTTCTTC
- | TRBJ2-2 | TRBV5-1 | - | CASSLVSGSPGELFF | TGCGCCAGCAGCTTGGTTAGTGGTAGTCCCGGGGAGCTGTTTTTT
- | TRBJ2-7 | TRBV27 | TRBD1 | CASSFVRGGLDYEQYF | TGTGCCAGCAGTTTCGTACGAGGGGGCTTGGACTACGAGCAGTACTTC
- | TRBJ2-6 | TRBV5-4 | - | CASTRGGGASLSGANVLTF | TGTGCCAGCACCCGAGGGGGGGGCGCTTCCCTCTCTGGGGCCAACGTCCTGACTTTC
- | TRBJ2-1 | TRBV19 | TRBD1 | CASTGGPLSYNEQFF | TGTGCCAGCACAGGGGGACCACTCTCCTACAATGAGCAGTTCTTC
- | TRBJ2-3 | TRBV25-1 | - | CASSGGGDTQYF | TGTGCCAGCAGTGGAGGGGGAGATACGCAGTATTTT
- | TRBJ1-5 | TRBV9 | TRBD1 | CASSASTGAHQPQHF | TGTGCCAGCAGCGCCTCGACAGGGGCGCATCAGCCCCAGCATTTT
few | TRBJ1-4 | TRBV9 | TRBD1 | CASSPRQGVNNEKLFF | TGTGCCAGCAGCCCCCGACAGGGGGTGAATAATGAAAAACTGTTTTTT
- | TRBJ2-7 | TRBV3-1/TRBV3-2 | - | CASSDSSYEQYF | TGTGCCAGCAGCGATAGCTCCTACGAGCAGTACTTC
- | TRBJ1-3 | TRBV7-7 | TRBD1 | CASSPGGSSGNTIYF | TGTGCCAGCAGCCCAGGGGGTTCCTCTGGAAACACCATATATTTT